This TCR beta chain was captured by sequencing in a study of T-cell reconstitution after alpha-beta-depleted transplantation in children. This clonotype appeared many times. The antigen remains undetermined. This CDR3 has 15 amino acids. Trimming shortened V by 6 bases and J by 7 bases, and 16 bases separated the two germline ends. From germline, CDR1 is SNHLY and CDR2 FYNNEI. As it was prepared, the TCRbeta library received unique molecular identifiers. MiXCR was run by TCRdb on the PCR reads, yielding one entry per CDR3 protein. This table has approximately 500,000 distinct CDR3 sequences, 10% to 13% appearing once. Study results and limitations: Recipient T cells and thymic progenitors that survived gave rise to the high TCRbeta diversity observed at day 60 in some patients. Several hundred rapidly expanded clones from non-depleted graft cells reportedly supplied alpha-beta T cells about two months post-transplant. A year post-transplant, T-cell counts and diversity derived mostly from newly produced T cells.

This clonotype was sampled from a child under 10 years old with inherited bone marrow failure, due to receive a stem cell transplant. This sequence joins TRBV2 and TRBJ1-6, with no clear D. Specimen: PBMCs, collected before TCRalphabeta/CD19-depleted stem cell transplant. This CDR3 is CASRAGTMGNSPLHF. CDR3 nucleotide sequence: TGTGCCAGCAGGGCGGGCACGATGGGCAATTCACCCCTCCACTTT.